This section outlines one T cell receptor (beta chain) sequence together with its context. Its antigen is unknown. No much larger clonotype is one base removed from it; base qualities were not supplied. The data originate from a study of CD8+ T cells in alopecia areata (dated by TCRdb to about 2018). Notes on the research overall: The treated patients, all with moderate-to-severe alopecia areata, were enrolled in an open-label pilot trial of oral tofacitinib given at 5 to 10 mg twice daily. Biopsies were taken from tofacitinib-treated patients at baseline and at 4 and 24 weeks of treatment, and a later scalp biopsy was taken in several of the tofacitinib-treated patients. immunoSEQ multiplex PCR using 35 Vbeta forward primers and 13 Jbeta reverse primers was used to amplify TCRbeta CDR3 regions. On the human side, TCRbeta sequencing was run on scalp tissue and on sorted CD4+ and CD8+ peripheral blood T cells from healthy controls and from alopecia areata patients with either patchy or totalis/universalis disease. The study used high-throughput TCRbeta sequencing to examine T cell clonal expansion in alopecia areata, in both the C3H/HeJ mouse model and human patients. In treated patients, disease severity was measured using the SALT score, which gives the percentage of scalp surface area affected. Patients stayed on tofacitinib for 6 to 18 months and then had 6 months of follow-up off drug so that delayed response and recurrence could be assessed. Clonality in the scalp was compared among normal scalp (n=4), patchy alopecia areata scalp (n=8), and alopecia totalis/universalis scalp (n=8). The RNA source kit depended on sample type: the PAXgene miRNA kit for fixed scalp, the miRNeasy kit for PBMCs, and the RNeasy kit for mouse skin.

As encoded in the germline V gene, CDR1 is SQVTM while CDR2 is ANQGSEA. From its cysteine to its phenylalanine, the CDR3 spans 12 amino acids. Only the CDR3 DNA stays, 36 bases, in frame from base 1. V was cut back by 4 bases and J by 9 bases, leaving a gap of 13 bases between them. Explained via the paper, the treatment or condition label denotes: oral pan-JAK inhibitor, 5-10 mg twice daily. Lesional scalp punch biopsies and peripheral blood were obtained from alopecia areata patients. PBMCs were separated by density centrifugation and stained for CD3, CD4 and CD8, after which CD4+ and CD8+ T cells were sorted on a FACSAria. General study outcomes and caveats: Because the treated cohort was small and included a single nonresponder, larger studies are needed to assess links between baseline CD8+ expansion and response. During tofacitinib treatment, many expanded lesional clones remained in scalp and blood, and this persistence may partly explain relapse after treatment is stopped. Higher clonality and more expanded CD8+ clones were observed in lesional scalp than in normal scalp, particularly in alopecia totalis/universalis, a finding suggestive of antigenic drive. Shared TCR sequences between patients were less evident than in mice, which may be partly attributable to HLA diversity in the patient population. Unlike mouse skin, which is dominated by gammadelta T cells, normal human skin has resident alphabeta T cells that are also sequenced, and this complicates analysis of the scalp TCR repertoire. Scalp clonality and the number of expanded CD8+ clones among the top 100 scalp clones were significantly decreased by tofacitinib.

The library was prepared using the immunoSEQ multiplex PCR assay. For TCR sequencing, RNA was extracted from every sample and reverse transcribed into cDNA to serve as template. First-strand cDNA was synthesized using SuperScript III with a 2:1 mix of oligo-dT and random hexamers. A synthetic immune receptor repertoire was used to gauge amplification bias, and whatever bias remained was removed computationally. From the authors' description of their analysis: After raw reads were preprocessed to remove errors, the CDR3 was defined following IMGT conventions as running from the conserved cysteine to phenylalanine. Clonality was calculated as 1 minus Shannon entropy normalized by log2 of the number of productive unique TCRs. CD4 or CD8 identity of scalp clones was inferred by cross-referencing scalp TCRbeta sequences with sorted blood CD4 and CD8 repertoires. In TCRdb, the immuneACCESS table is reduced to in-frame sequences with V and J assigned. These tables do not hold every clone; where another copy was compared, an unresolved V gene accounts for under half, and the others remain unexplained. V, J and clone size reflect that table, while D and trimming were determined from the DNA. This sample is represented by hundreds of thousands of clones; roughly 63% of them were singletons. About 0.89% of the sample is held by the ten biggest clonotypes.

This receptor was obtained from a human donor with alopecia areata. Sequenced material: CD4+ T cells sorted from blood, taken at roughly week 52, from a patient treated with tofacitinib. The chain couples TRBV29-1 to TRBJ2-1, and perhaps TRBD1 as D gene, on 7 matching bases. The sequenced DNA is TGCAGCGTTGCCCAGGGGGGAGGTGAGCAGTTCTTC. It translates as CSVAQGGGEQFF.